Shown below are 19 T cell receptor beta chains from a single sample sequenced in a study of spatial heterogeneity in lung cancer. One entry per CDR3 protein results from TCRdb running MiXCR on the 5' RACE reads. This sample has about 110,000 distinct CDR3 sequences, with less than 14% found just once. Sample time point: blood at routine non-recurrence follow-up after resection. This specimen consisted of PBMCs, obtained at follow-up. Receptors originate from a female donor with early-stage non-small cell lung cancer.

This chain joins TRBV18 and TRBJ2-7, with 7 positions matching TRBD1. V lost 3 bases, J lost 1 base, and 12 bases stayed unmatched. Germline CDR1 is KGHSH and CDR2 is LQKENI. The CDR3 contains 17 residues. The CDR3 region is CASSPRGTALRSYEQYF. The CDR3 region has the DNA TGTGCCAGCTCACCGCGAGGGACAGCCTTAAGGTCCTACGAGCAGTACTTC.

The chain recombines TRBV7-2 with TRBJ1-5; D unclear. Germline V gene data show CDR1 as SGHTA and CDR2 as FQGNSA. The CDR3 consists of 15 residues. V lost 4 bases and J 5 bases, leaving 15 bases between the germline ends. The DNA of the CDR3 is TGTGCCAGCAGCTCTGGCCGTGGGAAGGATCAGCCCCAGCATTTT. Protein product: CASSSGRGKDQPQHF.

The V gene is TRBV29-1, the J gene TRBJ2-6; D gene uncertain. The V and J ends lost 3 bases and 0 bases respectively, with 6 bases between them. The CDR3 has 14 amino acids. Germline V gene sequence: CDR1 SQVTM, CDR2 ANQGSEA. In nucleotides, the CDR3 is TGCAGCGTTGACAGCTCCTCTGGGGCCAACGTCCTGACTTTC. This translates into CSVDSSSGANVLTF.

This clonotype was picked up many times. The rearrangement links TRBV29-1 to TRBJ2-7; 7 nucleotides match TRBD1. The CDR3 covers 14 residues. Per the germline V gene, CDR1 is SQVTM and CDR2 is ANQGSEA. V was clipped by 6 bases and J by 2 bases; unmatched bases: 10. The CDR3, as DNA: TGCAGCGTCTTGACCCTGACAGGGACCTACGAGCAGTACTTC. Amino acids: CSVLTLTGTYEQYF.

This clonotype occurred a few times. V usage is TRBV7-9 and J usage is TRBJ1-6; D is uncertain. V was cut by 2 bases and J by 6 bases, with 8 bases left in between. The CDR3 sequence is 14 residues long. Germline V gene data show CDR1 as SEHNR and CDR2 as FQNEAQ (reference sequence). The CDR3 nucleotides read TGTGCCAGCAGCTTAATGCAGACTAATTCACCCCTCCACTTT. Protein product: CASSLMQTNSPLHF.

This clonotype was observed a few times. The chain joins TRBV5-1 to TRBJ1-5; D unclear. Deletions cut 0 bases from V and 4 bases from J, with 8 bases between. This CDR3 is built from 14 residues. Germline assignment: CDR1 SGHRS and CDR2 YFSETQ. The CDR3 loop is CASSLDTRNQPQHF. The DNA for the CDR3 is TGCGCCAGCAGCTTGGATACAAGAAATCAGCCCCAGCATTTT.

In its sample, this clonotype was seen a few times. This rearrangement joins TRBV27 to TRBJ2-3; TRBD2 matches 8 bases. Germline CDR1 MNHEY, CDR2 SMNVEV (reference sequence). This CDR3 has 15 residues. V lost 6 bases, J lost 7 bases, and 12 bases stayed unmatched. CDR3 DNA: TGTGCCAGCAGGAGCGGGAGCCCCGGCTTAAATACGCAGTATTTT. Translating it yields CASRSGSPGLNTQYF.

The table lists this clonotype with a few counts. The V call is TRBV20-1, the J call TRBJ2-7, with 10 bases aligning to TRBD2. The length of the CDR3 is 17 residues. V trimming: 3 bases; J trimming: 3 bases; junction bases outside the gene matches: 14. Germline CDR1 and CDR2: DFQATT and SNEGSKA (reference sequence). CDR3 DNA sequence: TGCAGTGCTAGTAACCCTAGCGGGAGTTCCCGGCGCTACGAGCAGTACGTC. Translated, it gives CSASNPSGSSRRYEQYV.

This clonotype was seen more than once but under ten times. The chain carries TRBV6-1 and TRBJ1-1; D is ambiguous. This CDR3 comprises 13 residues. V lost 3 bases and J lost 6, with 11 bases in between. The germline V gene encodes CDR1 MNHNS and CDR2 SASEGT. CDR3 sequence: CASSENLVSEAFF. Here the CDR3 DNA reads TGTGCCAGCAGTGAGAACCTCGTATCTGAAGCTTTCTTT.

In this sample, this clonotype turned up a few times. The chain joins TRBV27 to TRBJ2-5; 10 bases match TRBD2. CDR3 length: 14 residues. CDR1 is MNHEY, CDR2 SMNVEV, per germline (reference sequence). V was clipped by 4 bases and J by 9 bases; unmatched bases: 8. CDR3 sequence: CASSSLAGHRAQYF. The CDR3 region has the DNA TGTGCCAGCAGTTCACTAGCGGGACATAGGGCCCAGTACTTC.

This clonotype occurred many times. V and J are TRBV20-1 and TRBJ1-5, with 7 bases fitting TRBD1. Looked up from germline, CDR1 is DFQATT and CDR2 is SNEGSKA (reference sequence). Losses at the gene ends were 4 bases for V and 6 bases for J; bases not matched to a gene: 6. The length of the CDR3 is 13 residues. The chain's CDR3 is CSATTGVSQPQHF. CDR3 coding DNA: TGCAGTGCTACAACAGGGGTTAGTCAGCCCCAGCATTTT.

The chain joins TRBV11-2 to TRBJ1-1; TRBD1 is a possible D gene (6 bases). V lost 4 bases and J 1 base, leaving 10 bases between the germline ends. In germline, CDR1 is SGHAT, CDR2 FQNNGV. The CDR3 is 14 amino acids. CDR3 nucleotides: TGTGCCAGCAGCTCGAACAGGGCGAACACTGAAGCTTTCTTT. It is translated as CASSSNRANTEAFF.

This clonotype has a handful of counts. This chain uses TRBV6-5 with TRBJ2-7; tentatively, D is TRBD1 (6 bases). The CDR3 is made up of 14 amino acids. The V and J ends lost 3 bases and 4 bases respectively, with 13 bases between them. Germline V gene sequence: CDR1 MNHEY, CDR2 SVGAGI. CDR3 coding DNA: TGTGCCAGCAGTTATTTGCAGGGGACGTACGAGCAGTACTTC. Its protein product is CASSYLQGTYEQYF.

This sequence joins TRBV6-6 and TRBJ2-3; D possibly corresponds to TRBD1 (6 bases). CDR3 length: 14 amino acids. Germline CDR1 reads MNHNY; CDR2 reads SVGAGI (reference sequence). The V gene lost 2 bases and the J gene lost 4 bases, with 10 bases spanning the gap. In DNA, the CDR3 is TGTGCCAGCAGTTACGGGGCAGGGGCAGATACGCAGTATTTT. Translating it yields CASSYGAGADTQYF.

V gene TRBV4-2 combines with J gene TRBJ1-3; TRBD1 agrees at 10 bases. This CDR3 has 17 amino acids. V shed 1 base, J shed 7 bases, and the junction held 10 bases outside the gene matches. Germline V gene data show CDR1 as LGHNA and CDR2 as YNFKEQ. CDR3 sequence: CASSQVDRGLTRNTIYF. The CDR3 coding sequence is TGTGCCAGCAGCCAAGTAGACAGGGGGCTGACGAGGAACACCATATATTTT.

This clonotype was counted many times. The V gene is TRBV12-3 or TRBV12-4, the J gene TRBJ1-1; D possibly corresponds to TRBD1 (5 bases). Trimming stripped 7 bases from V and 0 bases from J, with 18 bases between. The CDR3 is 16 residues long. The CDR3 loop is CASIGDEKKMNTEAFF. The CDR3 DNA reads as TGTGCCAGCATCGGGGACGAGAAGAAAATGAACACTGAAGCTTTCTTT.

This clonotype has more than one count but fewer than ten. V is TRBV5-5 and J is TRBJ2-7, with D possibly matching TRBD2 (6 bases). Germline assignment: CDR1 SGHKS and CDR2 YYEKEE (reference sequence). The CDR3 totals 14 residues. Trimming took off 3 bases at V and 4 bases at J, with 14 bases between the two ends. The CDR3 nucleotides are TGTGCCAGCAGCTCGGGGGACTTCAGATACGAGCAGTACTTC. This gives the protein CASSSGDFRYEQYF.

The chain combines TRBV20-1 with TRBJ1-3; D unresolved. Trimming removed 4 bases from V and 0 bases from J, with 13 bases in between. This CDR3 spans 15 amino acids. The germline gives CDR1 DFQATT, CDR2 SNEGSKA (reference sequence). CDR3 in DNA: TGCAGTGCTACTCCCGGGATCTTCTCTGGAAACACCATATATTTT. Translation: CSATPGIFSGNTIYF.

This clonotype was detected only a few times. The chain employs TRBV28 and TRBJ2-3, with D tentatively TRBD1 (5 bases). Germline values: CDR1 MDHEN, CDR2 SYDVKM. CDR3 length equals 13 residues. Trimming left V 10 bases short and J 3 bases short, with 14 bases between. The CDR3 loop reads CATLNGATDTQYF. DNA for the CDR3: TGTGCCACTCTCAATGGGGCAACAGATACGCAGTATTTT.